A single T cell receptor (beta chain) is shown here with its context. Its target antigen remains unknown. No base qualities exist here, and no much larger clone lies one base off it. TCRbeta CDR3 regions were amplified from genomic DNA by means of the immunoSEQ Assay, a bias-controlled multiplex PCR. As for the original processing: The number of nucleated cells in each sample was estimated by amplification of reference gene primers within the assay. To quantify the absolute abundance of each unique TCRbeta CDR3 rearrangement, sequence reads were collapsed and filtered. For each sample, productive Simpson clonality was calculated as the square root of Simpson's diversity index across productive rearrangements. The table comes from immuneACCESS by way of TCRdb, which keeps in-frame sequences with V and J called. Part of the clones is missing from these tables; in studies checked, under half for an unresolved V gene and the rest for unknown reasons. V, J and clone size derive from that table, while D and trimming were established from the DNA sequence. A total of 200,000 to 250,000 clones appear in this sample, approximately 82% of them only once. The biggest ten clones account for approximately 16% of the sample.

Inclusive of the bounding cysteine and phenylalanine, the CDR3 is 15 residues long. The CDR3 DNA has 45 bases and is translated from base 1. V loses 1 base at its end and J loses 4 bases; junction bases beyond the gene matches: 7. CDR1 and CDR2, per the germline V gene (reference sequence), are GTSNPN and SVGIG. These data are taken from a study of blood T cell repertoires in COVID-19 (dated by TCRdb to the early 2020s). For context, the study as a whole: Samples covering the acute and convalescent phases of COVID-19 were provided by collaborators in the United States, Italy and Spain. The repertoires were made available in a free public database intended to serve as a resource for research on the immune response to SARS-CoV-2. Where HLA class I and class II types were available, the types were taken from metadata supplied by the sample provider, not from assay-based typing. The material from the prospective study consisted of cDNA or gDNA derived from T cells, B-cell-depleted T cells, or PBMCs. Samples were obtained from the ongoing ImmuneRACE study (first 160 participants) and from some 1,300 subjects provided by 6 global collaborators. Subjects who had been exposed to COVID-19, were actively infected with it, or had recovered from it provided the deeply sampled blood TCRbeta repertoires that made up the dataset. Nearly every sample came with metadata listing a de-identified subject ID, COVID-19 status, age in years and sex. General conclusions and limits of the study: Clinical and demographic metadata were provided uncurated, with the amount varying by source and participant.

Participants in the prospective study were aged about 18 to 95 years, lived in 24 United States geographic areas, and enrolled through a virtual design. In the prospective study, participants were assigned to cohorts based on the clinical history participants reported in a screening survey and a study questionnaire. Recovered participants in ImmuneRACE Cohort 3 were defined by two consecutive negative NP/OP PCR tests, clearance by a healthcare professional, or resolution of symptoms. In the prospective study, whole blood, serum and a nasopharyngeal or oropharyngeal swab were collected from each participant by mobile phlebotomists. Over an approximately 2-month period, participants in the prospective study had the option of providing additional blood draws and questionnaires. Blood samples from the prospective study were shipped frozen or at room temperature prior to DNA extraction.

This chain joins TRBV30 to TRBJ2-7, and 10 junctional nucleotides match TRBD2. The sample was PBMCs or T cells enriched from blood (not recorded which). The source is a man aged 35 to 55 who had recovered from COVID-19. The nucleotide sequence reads TGTGCCTGGAGTGAACTAGCGGGGAGCGTTTACGAGCAGTACTTC. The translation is CAWSELAGSVYEQYF.